This TCR beta chain was obtained from a study of TIL therapy for anti-PD-1-resistant metastatic lung cancer. This was the immunoSEQ v3 assay. Libraries were prepared by immunoSEQ multiplex PCR; TCRdb keeps only in-frame clonotypes and omits some of them. The sample includes under 65,000 clones, 75% to 90% of them seen just once. The CDR3 sequence is 13 residues long. Germline values: CDR1 KGHSH, CDR2 LQKENI. The ends were cut back, 8 bases at V and 4 bases at J, with 14 bases in the middle. General study points: Patients were highly selected, enriched for treatment-naive, never-smoker and oncogene-addicted cases.

This sample's time point: pre-treatment sample, taken before nivolumab and TIL therapy. This clone was counted a few times. Its specificity is not known. V gene TRBV18 combines with J gene TRBJ1-1; D remains unclear. The sequence came from a person aged 25 to 80 with non-small cell lung cancer. The specimen was blood, collected at baseline. CDR3 sequence: CASLNSLRTEAFF. CDR3 sequence (DNA): TGTGCCAGCCTAAACTCCCTGCGCACTGAAGCTTTCTTT.